The next 8 T cell receptor beta chains were all read from a single sample in a study of blood T cell repertoires in COVID-19. Profiling relied on immunoSEQ multiplex PCR, and the TCRdb table lists in-frame clones only, not all of them. Altogether about 61,000 clones are present, about 88% being singletons, with the ten largest covering about a fifth. The sample taken for sequencing was peripheral blood. These TCRs come from a woman aged 45-65 years with active or convalescent COVID-19.

The rearrangement uses TRBV2 and TRBJ2-1; tentatively, D is TRBD2 (5 bases). The CDR3 is 12 residues long. Trimming left V 6 bases short and J 12 bases short, with 15 bases between. CDR1 SNHLY and CDR2 FYNNEI come from the germline V gene. DNA of the CDR3: TGTGCCAGCAGGTCCCCGGGCGCGGGGCAGTTCTTC. Protein: CASRSPGAGQFF. Together with reference TRBV2 and TRBJ2-1, the CDR3 gives the full variable domain: EPEVTQTPSHQVTQMGQEVILRCVPISNHLYFYWYRQILGQKVEFLVSFYNNEISEKSEIFDDQFSVERPDGSNFTLKIRSTKLEDSAMYFCASRSPGAGQFFGPGTRLTVL.

V gene TRBV6-6 combines with J gene TRBJ2-3, with 9 bases fitting TRBD1. V was clipped by 4 bases and J by 2 bases; unmatched bases: 4. The germline gives CDR1 MNHNY, CDR2 SVGAGI (reference sequence). The CDR3 runs to 15 residues. The CDR3: CASSWTGALTDTQYF. DNA of the CDR3: TGTGCCAGCAGTTGGACAGGGGCCCTCACAGATACGCAGTATTTT.

J is TRBJ1-2 and V is TRBV27, with D perhaps matching TRBD1 (6 bases). V was pared by 1 base and J by 2 bases, with 14 bases between. CDR3 length equals 16 residues. CDR1 and CDR2 from the germline V gene are MNHEY and SMNVEV (reference sequence). The CDR3 region has the DNA TGTGCCAGCAGTTTATACCCGACAGGATCCAACTATGGCTACACCTTC. This sequence encodes CASSLYPTGSNYGYTF.

The chain is built from TRBV23-1 and TRBJ2-1; TRBD2 matches at 9 bases. TRBV23-1 is identified as an open reading frame with a role that is uncertain. The CDR3 has 14 amino acids. As DNA, the CDR3 is TGCGCTGGCCCGGGACTAGCCCCCGACAATGAGCAGTTCTTC. Amino acids: CAGPGLAPDNEQFF.

This clone came up a few times. The V call is TRBV3-1 (or the pseudogene TRBV3-2), the J call TRBJ2-2; maybe TRBD1 (6 bases). The CDR3 totals 19 residues. V lost 3 bases and J lost 6, with 26 bases in between. Germline CDR1 is LGHDT and CDR2 is YNNKEL (reference sequence). The CDR3 DNA is TGTGCCAGCAGCCAGAGGAGTCCCCTACAGGGACGATATGCCGGGGAGCTGTTTTTT. It translates to CASSQRSPLQGRYAGELFF.

The chain has TRBV9 and TRBJ1-2; 10 nucleotides line up with TRBD1. This CDR3 is 15 amino acids long. The V gene end was trimmed by 3 bases and the J gene end by 3 bases; junction bases not matched to a gene: 5. The germline CDR1 and CDR2 sequences are SGDLS and YYNGEE. CDR3 region: CASSGGTGEDYGYTF. The CDR3 DNA follows: TGTGCCAGCAGCGGGGGGACAGGGGAAGACTATGGCTACACCTTC.

The chain combines TRBV3-1 (or the pseudogene TRBV3-2) with TRBJ1-1, with a possible D match to TRBD1 (5 bases). The CDR3 has 14 amino acids. In germline, CDR1 is LGHDT, CDR2 YNNKEL (reference sequence). V was clipped by 0 bases and J by 4 bases, with 9 bases between them. The CDR3 sequence: CASSQDDGGTEAFF. The CDR3 DNA follows: TGTGCCAGCAGCCAAGACGACGGGGGCACTGAAGCTTTCTTT.

The rearrangement joins TRBV9 to TRBJ2-2; D is ambiguous. Germline V gives CDR1 SGDLS, CDR2 YYNGEE. With 5 bases removed from V and 4 bases from J, the gap between germline ends came to 9 bases. This CDR3 comprises 13 residues. CDR3 region: CASRALGTGELFF. DNA of the CDR3: TGTGCCAGCAGAGCCCTCGGCACCGGGGAGCTGTTTTTT.